This T cell receptor beta chain was sequenced for a study of T cells in Graves' hyperthyroidism and ophthalmopathy. This clonotype occurred many times. Germline V lookup: CDR1 SGHRS, CDR2 YFSETQ. This CDR3 has 15 residues. The V and J ends lost 7 bases and 6 bases, in that order; junction bases with no gene match: 14. RNA transcripts served as the template for amplifying TCR beta CDR3 regions. An initial round of RT-PCR targeting the TCR CDR3 relied on the HTBI primer set. Each CDR3 protein is one row after TCRdb ran MiXCR on the multiplex PCR reads. This sample has hundreds of thousands of distinct CDR3 sequences, with around 15% found just once.

V usage is TRBV5-1 and J usage is TRBJ2-3; 7 positions agree with TRBD2. The source material was blood. This TCR came from an older woman with Graves' ophthalmopathy. The CDR3 here is CASLLRGDVRDTQYF. CDR3 sequence (DNA): TGCGCCAGCCTCCTCCGGGGGGACGTTAGGGATACGCAGTATTTT.